These 27 T cell receptor beta chains were sequenced from one sample in a study of T cell responses to AZD1222 COVID-19 vaccine. The table came from immunoSEQ multiplex PCR; TCRdb's copy has only in-frame clones and leaves some out. The data hold 150,000 or so clones, with about 93% observed a single time. The material sequenced was peripheral blood, taken on day 0 of AZD1222 vaccination. These receptors were obtained from an adult in good health.

This clone was observed a single time. The chain has TRBV28 and TRBJ2-7; possible D gene TRBD1, 5 bases. V was shortened by 6 bases and J by 6 bases, with 12 bases between the two germline ends. The CDR3 runs to 12 residues. In germline, CDR1 is MDHEN, CDR2 SYDVKM. The CDR3 spells CASSTGQGEQYF. CDR3 in DNA: TGTGCCAGCAGCACCGGTCAGGGCGAGCAGTACTTC.

The rearrangement joins TRBV7-8 to TRBJ2-7; D unclear. Germline lookup yields CDR1 SGHVS and CDR2 FQNEAQ. The CDR3 runs 16 residues. V was cut by 2 bases and J by 3 bases, with 17 bases left in between. CDR3 amino acids: CASSLRRPPSYYEQYF. In DNA, the CDR3 is TGTGCCAGCAGCTTAAGGCGCCCACCCTCCTACTACGAGCAGTACTTC.

The V and J genes are TRBV6-2 or TRBV6-3 and TRBJ1-3; the D is unclear. The germline V and J ends were trimmed by 6 bases and 0 bases, with 24 bases remaining between them. The CDR3 has 19 amino acids. Germline-derived CDR1 and CDR2 are MNHEY and SVGEGT. DNA of the CDR3: TGTGCCAGCAGCCACCAGGCGGGCGAAAGCTCTAGCTCTGGAAACACCATATATTTT. This gives the protein CASSHQAGESSSSGNTIYF.

The J gene is TRBJ2-5, the V gene TRBV5-4, with a weak D call TRBD2 (5 bases). The ends were cut back, 4 bases at V and 5 bases at J, with 18 bases in the middle. The CDR3 is 15 amino acids. The germline CDR1 and CDR2 sequences are SGHNT and YYREEE (reference sequence). The CDR3 DNA follows: TGTGCCAGCAGCACCTACGACGGGGAGAGGGAGACCCAGTACTTC. Residues: CASSTYDGERETQYF. The full variable domain, in which reference TRBV5-4 and TRBJ2-5 provide the parts outside the CDR3, is ETGVTQSPTHLIKTRGQQVTLRCSSQSGHNTVSWYQQALGQGPQFIFQYYREEENGRGNFPPRFSGLQFPNYSSELNVNALELDDSALYLCASSTYDGERETQYFGPGTRLLVL.

J is TRBJ1-2 and V is TRBV29-1; 8 positions agree with TRBD1. V was clipped by 4 bases and J by 7 bases; unmatched bases: 8. The CDR3 is 13 residues long. CDR1 is SQVTM and CDR2 is ANQGSEA in the germline V gene. CDR3 bases: TGCAGCGTTGTTGATGGACAGGGCGGTGGCTACACCTTC. It translates to CSVVDGQGGGYTF.

In this sample, this clone turned up once. The chain joins TRBV5-5 to TRBJ2-7, with D tentatively TRBD1 (5 bases). V lost 6 bases, J lost 3 bases, and 22 bases lay in between. Germline CDR1 SGHKS, CDR2 YYEKEE (reference sequence). This CDR3 spans 16 amino acids. The CDR3 DNA is TGTGCCAGCACCTTACAATCACAGGTTCCCTTCTACGAGCAGTACTTC. Encoded protein: CASTLQSQVPFYEQYF.

This sequence joins TRBV28 and TRBJ1-4; 8 bases are shared with TRBD1. Trimming at V came to 5 bases and at J to 11 bases, leaving 10 bases not matched to a gene. There are 14 residues in the CDR3. The germline CDR1 and CDR2 sequences are MDHEN and SYDVKM. CDR3 amino acids: CASSPDRVRWKLFF. Here the CDR3 DNA reads TGTGCCAGCAGTCCGGACAGGGTACGATGGAAACTGTTTTTT.

This chain connects TRBV7-9 to TRBJ2-3; D may match TRBD1 or TRBD2 (5 bases each). Germline loops: CDR1 SEHNR, CDR2 FQNEAQ (reference sequence). With 6 bases removed from V and 4 bases from J, the gap between germline ends came to 14 bases. The length of the CDR3 is 14 residues. The CDR3 DNA reads TGTGCCAGCAGGAGGGGCGGGTGGGCAGATACGCAGTATTTT. It translates to CASRRGGWADTQYF.

The V call is TRBV6-1, the J call TRBJ1-3; 8 nucleotides align to TRBD1. From germline, CDR1 is MNHNS and CDR2 SASEGT. The CDR3 spans 16 residues. V shed 2 bases and J 0 bases; nucleotides not matched to a gene: 3. CDR3 in DNA: TGTGCCAGCAGTGAACTCGACAGGGGCTCTGGAAACACCATATATTTT. It encodes CASSELDRGSGNTIYF.

The chain employs TRBV7-2 and TRBJ2-3; 7 bases agree with TRBD2. V dropped 5 bases and J dropped 7; count of bases not matched to a gene: 6. This CDR3 is 13 amino acids long. Germline values: CDR1 SGHTA, CDR2 FQGNSA. Written as DNA, the CDR3 is TGTGCCAGCAGCGGGAGGGCCAAGTATACGCAGTATTTT. It specifies CASSGRAKYTQYF. The whole variable domain, remainder taken from reference TRBV7-2 and TRBJ2-3, is GAGVSQSPSNKVTEKGKDVELRCDPISGHTALYWYRQSLGQGLEFLIYFQGNSAPDKSGLPSDRFSAERTGGSVSTLTIQRTQQEDSAVYLCASSGRAKYTQYFGPGTRLTVL.

The chain carries TRBV19 and TRBJ2-7; D is uncertain. Trimming removed 4 bases from V and 5 bases from J, with 15 bases in between. The CDR3 is 14 residues long. The germline gives CDR1 LNHDA, CDR2 SQIVND (reference sequence). CDR3 loop: CASSNPGKTHEQYF. As DNA, the CDR3 is TGTGCCAGTAGTAACCCGGGCAAAACTCACGAGCAGTACTTC.

The chain employs TRBV6-2 or TRBV6-3 and TRBJ1-1; D is ambiguous. V lost 4 bases and J 1 base, leaving 10 bases between the germline ends. This CDR3 is 14 amino acids long. Germline V lookup: CDR1 MNHEY, CDR2 SVGEGT. The CDR3 spells CASSFSAPNTEAFF. In DNA, the CDR3 is TGTGCCAGCAGTTTTTCGGCCCCGAACACTGAAGCTTTCTTT.

The chain carries TRBV19 and TRBJ1-1; D is perhaps TRBD1 (6 bases). Trimming pared 7 bases from V and 1 base from J, leaving 13 bases between. CDR3 length equals 14 residues. CDR1 is LNHDA and CDR2 is SQIVND in the germline V gene (reference sequence). The CDR3 sequence: CASNLQGSNTEAFF. CDR3 DNA sequence: TGTGCCAGTAATTTACAGGGCTCGAACACTGAAGCTTTCTTT.

This rearrangement joins TRBV6-2 or TRBV6-3 to TRBJ2-7; D unresolved. The CDR3 contains 14 residues. Germline V gene data show CDR1 as MNHEY and CDR2 as SVGEGT. V lost 2 bases, J lost 0 bases, and 8 bases lay in between. The CDR3 nucleotides are TGTGCCAGCAGTTACGTTCAGGCCTCCTACGAGCAGTACTTC. It translates to CASSYVQASYEQYF.

The genes are TRBV7-9 and TRBJ2-1; unclear D gene. Trimming stripped 5 bases from V and 9 bases from J, with 11 bases between. The germline CDR1 and CDR2 sequences are SEHNR and FQNEAQ (reference sequence). This CDR3 has 12 amino acids. CDR3 loop: CASSPVGGEQFF. CDR3 nucleotide sequence: TGTGCCAGCAGCCCCGTAGGTGGTGAGCAGTTCTTC.

This chain links TRBV11-2 with TRBJ1-1; TRBD1 matches at 8 bases. V lost 6 bases to trimming and J lost 10 bases; unmatched junction nucleotides: 10. Germline CDR1 reads SGHAT; CDR2 reads FQNNGV. This CDR3 comprises 13 residues. CDR3 loop: CASRSGQGPTAFF. In nucleotides, the CDR3 is TGTGCCAGCAGGTCTGGACAGGGACCTACAGCTTTCTTT. Together with reference TRBV11-2 and TRBJ1-1, the CDR3 gives the full variable domain: EAGVAQSPRYKIIEKRQSVAFWCNPISGHATLYWYQQILGQGPKLLIQFQNNGVVDDSQLPKDRFSAERLKGVDSTLKIQPAKLEDSAVYLCASRSGQGPTAFFGQGTRLTVV.

The chain recombines TRBV7-2 with TRBJ2-1; no reliable D call. The CDR3 consists of 14 residues. CDR1 is SGHTA, CDR2 FQGNSA, per germline. Trimming cost V 0 bases and J 6 bases, with 9 bases left between them. This CDR3 reads CASSLAPPSNEQFF. For the CDR3, the DNA is TGTGCCAGCAGCTTAGCCCCCCCGTCCAATGAGCAGTTCTTC.

The chain combines TRBV28 with TRBJ1-2; D remains unclear. Germline CDR1 is MDHEN and CDR2 is SYDVKM. The CDR3 covers 12 residues. V was pared by 4 bases and J by 8 bases, with 11 bases between. The chain's CDR3 is CASSSPGGGYTF. The DNA for the CDR3 is TGTGCCAGCAGTTCACCGGGTGGCGGCTACACCTTC.

V gene TRBV10-3 combines with J gene TRBJ2-5; D may be TRBD1 or TRBD2 (5 bases each). Germline V CDR1 and CDR2: ENHRY, SYGVKD. CDR3 length equals 16 residues. Trimming stripped 2 bases from V and 0 bases from J, with 13 bases between. CDR3 region: CAISEGARGDQETQYF. The CDR3 bases are TGTGCCATCAGTGAGGGGGCGCGAGGGGACCAAGAGACCCAGTACTTC.

This chain connects TRBV6-5 to TRBJ1-6, with D possibly matching TRBD1 (5 bases). The length of the CDR3 is 14 residues. Trimming cost V 0 bases and J 9 bases, with 9 bases left between them. Germline assignment: CDR1 MNHEY and CDR2 SVGAGI. DNA of the CDR3: TGTGCCAGCAGTTACTCGCAGGGTAGTTCACCCCTCCACTTT. Translation gives CASSYSQGSSPLHF.

This clone showed up just once. V is TRBV28 and J is TRBJ2-3, with D unclear. From germline, CDR1 is MDHEN and CDR2 SYDVKM. V lost 6 bases and J 0 bases, leaving 13 bases between the germline ends. The CDR3 extends over 15 amino acids. The CDR3 sequence: CASSPSLRSTDTQYF. DNA for the CDR3: TGTGCCAGCAGCCCCAGCCTAAGAAGCACAGATACGCAGTATTTT.

This chain links TRBV6-2 or TRBV6-3 with TRBJ1-2, with unresolved D. Looked up from germline, CDR1 is MNHEY and CDR2 is SVGEGT. The CDR3 spans 13 residues. Deletions cut 4 bases from V and 1 base from J, with 7 bases between. The chain's CDR3 is CASSFTDNYGYTF. CDR3 nucleotide sequence: TGTGCCAGCAGTTTTACAGATAACTATGGCTACACCTTC.

This chain joins TRBV7-9 and TRBJ1-5; a weak D match, TRBD1 (5 bases). Trimming cost V 3 bases and J 6 bases, with 9 bases left between them. This CDR3 has 13 residues. CDR1 is SEHNR and CDR2 is FQNEAQ in the germline V gene (reference sequence). Here the CDR3 reads CASSLEGRQPQHF. DNA of the CDR3: TGTGCCAGCAGCTTGGAGGGGCGTCAGCCCCAGCATTTT.

CDR3 amino acids: CASSSRALGGNQPQHF. CDR3 coding DNA: TGTGCCAGCAGTTCCCGGGCCCTAGGCGGCAATCAGCCCCAGCATTTT. The chain has TRBV27 and TRBJ1-5; no firm D call. Germline V gene data show CDR1 as MNHEY and CDR2 as SMNVEV (reference sequence). The length of the CDR3 is 16 residues. Trimming took 4 bases from V and 2 from J, leaving 15 bases between them.

V gene TRBV9 combines with J gene TRBJ2-1, with 8 bases fitting TRBD1. Germline V lookup: CDR1 SGDLS, CDR2 YYNGEE. The CDR3 spans 15 residues. The V gene end was trimmed by 3 bases and the J gene end by 7 bases; junction bases not matched to a gene: 9. The CDR3 reads CASSGRTGLRNEQFF. The CDR3 nucleotides are TGTGCCAGCAGCGGCCGGACAGGGCTTCGAAATGAGCAGTTCTTC.

The V call is TRBV28, the J call TRBJ1-5; possible D gene TRBD1, 6 bases. CDR1 is MDHEN and CDR2 is SYDVKM in the germline V gene. V was cut by 6 bases and J by 2 bases, with 14 bases left in between. The CDR3 sequence is 15 residues long. The CDR3 region is CASRASGAGNQPQHF. The CDR3 DNA reads as TGTGCCAGCAGAGCCTCGGGGGCCGGCAATCAGCCCCAGCATTTT.

This clone was recorded a few times. The chain uses TRBV6-2 or TRBV6-3 and TRBJ2-2; D gene uncertain. V lost 2 bases and J lost 4, with 5 bases in between. Germline CDR1 reads MNHEY; CDR2 reads SVGEGT. CDR3 length: 13 residues. The CDR3 reads CASSYGGTGELFF. CDR3 nucleotides: TGTGCCAGCAGTTACGGCGGCACCGGGGAGCTGTTTTTT.